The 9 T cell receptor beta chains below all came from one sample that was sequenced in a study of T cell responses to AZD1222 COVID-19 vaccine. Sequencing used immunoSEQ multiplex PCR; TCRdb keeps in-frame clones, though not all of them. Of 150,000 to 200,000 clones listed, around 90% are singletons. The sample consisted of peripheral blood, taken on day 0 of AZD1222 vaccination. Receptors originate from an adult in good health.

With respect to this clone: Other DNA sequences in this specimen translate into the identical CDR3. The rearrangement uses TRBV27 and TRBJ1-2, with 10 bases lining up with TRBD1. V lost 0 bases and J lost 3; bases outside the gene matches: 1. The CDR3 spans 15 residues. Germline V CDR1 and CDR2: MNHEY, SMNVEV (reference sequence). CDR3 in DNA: TGTGCCAGCAGTTTATCGACAGGGGGCGACTATGGCTACACCTTC. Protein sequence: CASSLSTGGDYGYTF.

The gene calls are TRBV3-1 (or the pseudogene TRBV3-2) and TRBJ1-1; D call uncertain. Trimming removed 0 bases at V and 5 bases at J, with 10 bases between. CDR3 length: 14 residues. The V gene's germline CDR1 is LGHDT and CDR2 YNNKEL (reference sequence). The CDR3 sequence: CASSQDWRPTEAFF. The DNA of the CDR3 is TGTGCCAGCAGCCAAGATTGGCGTCCTACTGAAGCTTTCTTT.

The CDR3 region has the DNA TGTGCCAGCCAGGGTCCCAACTATGGCTACACCTTC. Its translation: CASQGPNYGYTF. V gene TRBV19 combines with J gene TRBJ1-2; D is possibly TRBD1 (5 bases). V shed 9 bases and J shed 2 bases, with 10 bases lying between them. Germline CDR1 LNHDA, CDR2 SQIVND (reference sequence). This CDR3 region has 12 residues.

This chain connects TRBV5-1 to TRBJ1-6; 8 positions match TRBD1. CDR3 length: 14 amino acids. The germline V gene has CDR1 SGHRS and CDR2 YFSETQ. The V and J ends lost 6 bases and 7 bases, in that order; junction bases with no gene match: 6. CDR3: CASNPSGGNSPLHF. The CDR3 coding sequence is TGCGCCAGCAACCCATCAGGGGGCAATTCACCCCTCCACTTT.

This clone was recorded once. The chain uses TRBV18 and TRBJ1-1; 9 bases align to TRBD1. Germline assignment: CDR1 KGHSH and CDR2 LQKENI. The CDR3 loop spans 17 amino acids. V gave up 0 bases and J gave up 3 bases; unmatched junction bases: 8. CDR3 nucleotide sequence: TGTGCCAGCTCACCACCGGGACAGGGCTGGCGAGACACTGAAGCTTTCTTT. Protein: CASSPPGQGWRDTEAFF. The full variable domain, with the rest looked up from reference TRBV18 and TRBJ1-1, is NAGVMQNPRHLVRRRGQEARLRCSPMKGHSHVYWYRQLPEEGLKFMVYLQKENIIDESGMPKERFSAEFPKEGPSILRIQQVVRGDSAAYFCASSPPGQGWRDTEAFFGQGTRLTVV.

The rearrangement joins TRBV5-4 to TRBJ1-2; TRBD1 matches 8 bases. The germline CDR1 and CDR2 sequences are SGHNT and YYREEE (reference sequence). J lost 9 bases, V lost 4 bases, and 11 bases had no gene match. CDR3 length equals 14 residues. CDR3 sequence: CASSRGQGEERYTF. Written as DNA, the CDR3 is TGTGCCAGCAGCCGCGGACAGGGAGAAGAACGCTACACCTTC.

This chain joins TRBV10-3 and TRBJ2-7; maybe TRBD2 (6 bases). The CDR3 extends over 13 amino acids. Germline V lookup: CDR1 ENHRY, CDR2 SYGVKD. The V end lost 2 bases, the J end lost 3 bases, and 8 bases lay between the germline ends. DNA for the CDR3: TGTGCCATCAGTGAGCCCGGGGGCTACGAGCAGTACTTC. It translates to CAISEPGGYEQYF.

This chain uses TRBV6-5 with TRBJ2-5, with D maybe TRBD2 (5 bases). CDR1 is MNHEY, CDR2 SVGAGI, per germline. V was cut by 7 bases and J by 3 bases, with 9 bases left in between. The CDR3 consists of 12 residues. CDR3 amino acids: CASKPGKETQYF. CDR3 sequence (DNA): TGTGCCAGCAAACCCGGGAAAGAGACCCAGTACTTC.

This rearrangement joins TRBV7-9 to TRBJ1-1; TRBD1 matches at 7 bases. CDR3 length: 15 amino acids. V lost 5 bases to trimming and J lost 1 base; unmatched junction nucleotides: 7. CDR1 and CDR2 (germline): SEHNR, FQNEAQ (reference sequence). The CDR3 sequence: CASSPPQGTNTEAFF. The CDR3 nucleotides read TGTGCCAGCAGCCCCCCACAGGGGACGAACACTGAAGCTTTCTTT.